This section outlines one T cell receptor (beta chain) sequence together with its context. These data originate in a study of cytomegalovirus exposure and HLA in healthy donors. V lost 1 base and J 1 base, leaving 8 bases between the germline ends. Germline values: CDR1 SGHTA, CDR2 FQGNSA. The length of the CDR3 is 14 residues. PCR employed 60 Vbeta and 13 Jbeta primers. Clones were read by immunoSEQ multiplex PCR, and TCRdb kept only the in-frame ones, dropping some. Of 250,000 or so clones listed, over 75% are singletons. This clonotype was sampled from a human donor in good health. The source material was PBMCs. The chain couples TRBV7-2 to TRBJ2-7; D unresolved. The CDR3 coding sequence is TGTGCCAGCAGCTTAGAATCAGGATCCTACGAGCAGTACTTC. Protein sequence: CASSLESGSYEQYF.